The clone carrying this TCR beta chain showed up just a few times. This entry is derived from a study of T-cell memory formation after mild COVID-19. V dropped 1 base and J dropped 3 bases, with 11 bases sitting between them. The CDR3 is 15 amino acids. Germline CDR1 reads SGHRS; CDR2 reads YFSETQ. TCRdb used MiXCR to reprocess the 5' RACE reads, holding one entry per CDR3 protein. Here the sample spans about 540,000 distinct CDR3 sequences, roughly 20% being singletons. The clonotype was recovered from an adult woman who had mild COVID-19 (a few samples of this study predate the infection). Cell type and time point are not known. The specimen was PBMCs or a T cell subset sorted from them (not recorded which). V is TRBV5-1 and J is TRBJ2-1, with D perhaps matching TRBD2 (6 bases). This chain's CDR3 is CASSLSGGIYNEQFF. CDR3 nucleotide sequence: TGCGCCAGCAGCTTGAGTGGGGGGATCTACAATGAGCAGTTCTTC.